The next 11 T cell receptor beta chains were all read from a single sample in a study of T cell repertoires in cytomegalovirus infection. TCRdb re-derived calls from the reads in MiXCR, one entry per CDR3 protein. The table lists approximately 600,000 distinct CDR3 sequences, 40% of them singletons. Their antigen targets remain unknown. The sample here was cultured PBMCs, taken from culture after CMV antigen stimulation. The source is a human donor in good health (CMV status not recorded). Some clones in this sample may be carry-over from other donors' samples.

The rearrangement uses TRBV6-6 and TRBJ2-1; possibly TRBD1 or TRBD2 for D (5 bases each). Germline lookup yields CDR1 MNHNY and CDR2 SVGAGI (reference sequence). The V and J ends lost 0 bases and 2 bases respectively, with 8 bases between them. This CDR3 region has 15 residues. CDR3 nucleotide sequence: TGTGCCAGCAGTTACTCCGGGACGGCCTACAATGAGCAGTTCTTC. Its translation is CASSYSGTAYNEQFF.

The chain employs TRBV6-1 and TRBJ2-5; unclear D gene. The germline V gene has CDR1 MNHNS and CDR2 SASEGT. V lost 4 bases and J lost 5, with 17 bases in between. The length of the CDR3 is 15 residues. The CDR3 reads CASSVTNGPRETQYF. For the CDR3, the DNA is TGTGCCAGCAGTGTCACGAACGGGCCGCGGGAGACCCAGTACTTC.

The V and J genes are TRBV7-6 and TRBJ2-2, with D maybe TRBD1 (7 bases). Germline loops: CDR1 SGHVS, CDR2 FNYEAQ. The ends were cut back, 3 bases at V and 4 bases at J, with 12 bases in the middle. CDR3 length equals 15 residues. The CDR3 bases are TGTGCCAGCAGCTTCTCGCAGGGGGGCACCGGGGAGCTGTTTTTT. This sequence encodes CASSFSQGGTGELFF. The full variable domain, with the rest looked up from reference TRBV7-6 and TRBJ2-2, is GAGVSQSPRYKVTKRGQDVALRCDPISGHVSLYWYRQALGQGPEFLTYFNYEAQQDKSGLPNDRFSAERPEGSISTLTIQRTEQRDSAMYRCASSFSQGGTGELFFGEGSRLTVL.

This clonotype has just a few counts. The rearrangement uses TRBV7-9 and TRBJ1-1; 11 bases are shared with TRBD1. CDR3 length: 16 amino acids. V was clipped by 6 bases and J by 2 bases; unmatched bases: 8. Looked up from germline, CDR1 is SEHNR and CDR2 is FQNEAQ (reference sequence). The CDR3: CASSPAGTGGNTEAFF. The CDR3 DNA sequence: TGTGCCAGCAGTCCGGCCGGGACAGGGGGTAACACTGAAGCTTTCTTT.

This clonotype was seen a handful of times. The chain couples TRBV24-1 to TRBJ1-1, with 7 bases lining up with TRBD1. Germline CDR1 reads KGHDR; CDR2 reads SFDVKD. V shed 4 bases and J 4 bases; nucleotides not matched to a gene: 8. This CDR3 spans 15 amino acids. The CDR3 loop reads CATSEYRGRGTEAFF. DNA of the CDR3: TGTGCCACCAGTGAGTACAGGGGAAGGGGCACTGAAGCTTTCTTT.

This clonotype occurred a few times. This rearrangement joins TRBV12-3 or TRBV12-4 to TRBJ1-6, with D perhaps TRBD1 (6 bases). CDR3 size: 14 residues. The V end lost 5 bases, the J end lost 7 bases, and 12 bases lay between the germline ends. The CDR3 protein is CASSPGGANSPLHF. DNA for the CDR3: TGTGCCAGCAGTCCCGGGGGGGCGAATTCACCCCTCCACTTT.

The V call is TRBV6-5, the J call TRBJ2-7, with a possible D match to TRBD2 (6 bases). This CDR3 has 13 residues. CDR1 is MNHEY, CDR2 SVGAGI, per germline. Trimming removed 6 bases from V and 4 bases from J, with 13 bases in between. The CDR3 nucleotides are TGTGCCAGCAGACGCGGGACGTGGTACGAGCAGTACTTC. This gives the protein CASRRGTWYEQYF.

This clonotype has a handful of counts. The rearrangement links TRBV19 to TRBJ1-6, with D unresolved. Trimming took off 3 bases at V and 9 bases at J, with 9 bases between the two ends. The CDR3 has 13 amino acids. CDR1 is LNHDA and CDR2 is SQIVND in the germline V gene (reference sequence). DNA for the CDR3: TGTGCCAGTAGTATTGGAATTGGTTCACCCCTCCACTTT. This gives the protein CASSIGIGSPLHF.

About this clonotype: One junction end does not reproduce the germline sequence, and a read error may be involved. The V gene is TRBV6-1, the J gene TRBJ1-5; unclear D gene. Per the germline V gene, CDR1 is MNHNS and CDR2 is SASEGT. This CDR3 is built from 14 residues. In DNA, the CDR3 is TGTGACAGCAGTGAACACGGGAGCAATCAGCCCCAGCATTTT. Translating gives CDSSEHGSNQPQHF.

The rearrangement uses TRBV19 and TRBJ1-1, with 8 bases fitting TRBD1. Germline-derived CDR1 and CDR2 are LNHDA and SQIVND (reference sequence). Losses at the gene ends were 6 bases for V and 0 bases for J; bases not matched to a gene: 6. This CDR3 is 15 amino acids long. The CDR3 bases are TGTGCCAGTAGCCACAGGGGGATCATGAACACTGAAGCTTTCTTT. It yields the protein CASSHRGIMNTEAFF.

The chain carries TRBV10-3 and TRBJ2-2; tentative D call: TRBD1 (5 bases). The CDR3 runs 12 residues. Between the trimmed V and J ends, which lost 11 bases and 4 bases, there was a span of 11 bases. CDR1 ENHRY and CDR2 SYGVKD come from the germline V gene. The CDR3 region is CALRTGTGELFF. The CDR3 DNA reads TGTGCCCTTAGAACAGGCACCGGGGAGCTGTTTTTT.